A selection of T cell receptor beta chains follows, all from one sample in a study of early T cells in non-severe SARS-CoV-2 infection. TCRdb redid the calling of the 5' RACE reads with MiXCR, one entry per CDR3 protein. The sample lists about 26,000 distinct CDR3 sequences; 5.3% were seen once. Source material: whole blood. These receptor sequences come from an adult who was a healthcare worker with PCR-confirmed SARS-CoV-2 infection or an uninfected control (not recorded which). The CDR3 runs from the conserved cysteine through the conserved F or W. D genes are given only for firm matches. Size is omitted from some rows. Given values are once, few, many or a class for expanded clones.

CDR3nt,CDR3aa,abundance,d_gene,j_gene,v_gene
TGTGCCAGCAGGACAGGGTTGGATTCACCCCTCCACTTT,CASRTGLDSPLHF,many,TRBD1,TRBJ1-6,TRBV9
TGCAGTGCTAGAGATCAGGGCAGGCAAGAGACCCAGTACTTC,CSARDQGRQETQYF,many,NA,TRBJ2-5,TRBV20-1
TGTGCCAGCAGCTTGACTAGGGCCGGATGGGACGAGCAGTACTTC,CASSLTRAGWDEQYF,NA,NA,TRBJ2-7,TRBV7-6
TGTGCCAGCAGCTTACTAGCGGGTGGTAACACCGGGGAGCTGTTTTTT,CASSLLAGGNTGELFF,NA,TRBD2,TRBJ2-2,TRBV7-2
TGTGCCAGCAGTTTTGGGGTAGCGGGAAGGTACAATGAGCAGTTCTTC,CASSFGVAGRYNEQFF,NA,TRBD2,TRBJ2-1,TRBV28
TGTGCCAGCAGTACAATCCGGACAGGGATAGGTGACTATGGCTACACCTTC,CASSTIRTGIGDYGYTF,many,TRBD1,TRBJ1-2,TRBV28
TGTGCCAGCAGCAGGGAAAGCGGGAGGGCCGACTCGGAGCAGTTCTTC,CASSRESGRADSEQFF,many,TRBD2,TRBJ2-1,TRBV25-1
TGTGCCAGCAGCCCCCCCGGGGCAGGCGGCTACGAGCAGTACTTC,CASSPPGAGGYEQYF,many,NA,TRBJ2-7,TRBV5-5
TGCGCCAGCAGCCAAGATTGGGGTTCAGGAAACACCATATATTTT,CASSQDWGSGNTIYF,many,NA,TRBJ1-3,TRBV4-3
TGCAGTGCTAGAGAACCCGATTTGACTAGCGGGAGTCGGGCTGAGCAGTTCTTC,CSAREPDLTSGSRAEQFF,many,TRBD2,TRBJ2-1,TRBV20-1
TGTGCCAGCAGCTTAGTTCCTAGCGGGAGGGCCGAGGTGACCTACAATGAGCAGTTCTTC,CASSLVPSGRAEVTYNEQFF,many,TRBD2,TRBJ2-1,TRBV7-6
TGTGCCATCAGTCCGGGGGTTCGTCCGAACGAGCAGTACTTC,CAISPGVRPNEQYF,many,NA,TRBJ2-7,TRBV10-3
TGTGCCAGCAGCTCAGACAGAATCTCCTACGAGCAGTACTTC,CASSSDRISYEQYF,NA,NA,TRBJ2-7,TRBV7-9
TGTGCCAGCAGGATGCCTAATTCACCCCTCCACTTT,CASRMPNSPLHF,many,NA,TRBJ1-6,TRBV27
TGTGCCAGCAGCTTTCTCTCGGGCCAGGCCGGGGAGCTGTTTTTT,CASSFLSGQAGELFF,many,NA,TRBJ2-2,TRBV7-9
TGCAGTGTTGACAGGGAAAACATTCAGTACTTC,CSVDRENIQYF,few,TRBD1,TRBJ2-4,TRBV20-1
TGTGCCAGTAGCGAGATGGGACAGGGGGCGCGAGAGCAGTACTTC,CASSEMGQGAREQYF,many,TRBD1,TRBJ2-7,TRBV19
TGTGCCAGCAGCCTCGGAGTAAAGTCGGCTGGCGGGAGAGGGTACGAGCAGTACTTC,CASSLGVKSAGGRGYEQYF,NA,TRBD2,TRBJ2-7,TRBV7-2
TGCGCCAGCAGCACCTACTCCTCCGGGGAGCTGTTTTTT,CASSTYSSGELFF,many,NA,TRBJ2-2,TRBV10-1
TGTGCCAGTAAGCCCTCCCTACGGCTCTCTGGGGCCAACGTCCTGACTTTC,CASKPSLRLSGANVLTF,many,NA,TRBJ2-6,TRBV19
TGTGCCAGCAGACAATTAGGGGGGAACAATCAGCCCCAGCATTTT,CASRQLGGNNQPQHF,many,NA,TRBJ1-5,TRBV27
TGTGCCAGCAGCGGCAGCTCCTATAATTCACCCCTCCACTTT,CASSGSSYNSPLHF,many,NA,TRBJ1-6,TRBV7-9
TGTGCCAGCAGTTTCCCGGGGAACTCCTACGAGCAGTACTTC,CASSFPGNSYEQYF,many,NA,TRBJ2-7,TRBV28
TGCAGTGCTTCCGACAGGAACGGATTGCGGACCCAGTACTTC,CSASDRNGLRTQYF,many,NA,TRBJ2-5,TRBV20-1
TGCAGTGCTAGCCTCCTGGGACTAGCGGGAGGGCCGAGGACAGATACGCAGTATTTT,CSASLLGLAGGPRTDTQYF,many,TRBD2,TRBJ2-3,TRBV20-1
TGTGCCAGCAGCCCCCCAGGGGGTTCCTACGAGCAGTACTTC,CASSPPGGSYEQYF,many,TRBD1,TRBJ2-7,TRBV7-9
TGCAGCGCATCCGGGACAGGGGACGAGCAGTACTTC,CSASGTGDEQYF,many,TRBD1,TRBJ2-7,TRBV29-1
TGCAGTGCTAGCAAGCGCCGGGACAGGGGTGTCACCCAGCATTTT,CSASKRRDRGVTQHF,many,TRBD1,TRBJ1-5,TRBV20-1
TGCGCCAGCAGTGAGGCCAAATCTCCCCTCCACTTT,CASSEAKSPLHF,medium-sized,NA,TRBJ1-6,TRBV10-2
TGCAGTGCTAGATCCCAGGGCCTGGGTTCACCCCTCCACTTT,CSARSQGLGSPLHF,medium-sized,NA,TRBJ1-6,TRBV20-1
TGCGCCAGCAGCCAAGATATCCAGGGTGGTGGGGAAAAACTGTTTTTT,CASSQDIQGGGEKLFF,many,NA,TRBJ1-4,TRBV4-1
TGTGCCAGCAGCCTCCGAGTGGCGGTAAACTCCTACGAGCAGTACTTC,CASSLRVAVNSYEQYF,NA,NA,TRBJ2-7,TRBV4-2
TGTGCCAGCAGTTTTCCTAGCGGGATTTACAATGAGCAGTTCTTC,CASSFPSGIYNEQFF,many,TRBD2,TRBJ2-1,TRBV28
TGTGCCAGCAGTCCATGGGCCTACGAGCAGTACTTC,CASSPWAYEQYF,NA,NA,TRBJ2-7,TRBV28
TGTGCCAGCAGTTCCCAACTAAGCGAGACCCAGTACTTC,CASSSQLSETQYF,many,NA,TRBJ2-5,TRBV12-3/TRBV12-4
TGCAGCGTTGGCCTACTAGCCGATCACTCTGGGGCCAACGTCCTGACTTTC,CSVGLLADHSGANVLTF,many,NA,TRBJ2-6,TRBV29-1
TGTGCCAGCAAAAGACTAGCGGGAGGCAATGAGCAGTTCTTC,CASKRLAGGNEQFF,NA,TRBD2,TRBJ2-1,TRBV12-3/TRBV12-4
TGTGCCACCAGTGATTTGGGATCAGGGGCAGTCACAGATACGCAGTATTTT,CATSDLGSGAVTDTQYF,many,NA,TRBJ2-3,TRBV24-1
TGTGCCAGCAGCCAGAGGGACACGACCTACAATGAGCAGTTCTTC,CASSQRDTTYNEQFF,many,NA,TRBJ2-1,TRBV25-1
TGTGCCAGCAGCCGCACGACAGGGGGCAATTCACCCCTCCACTTT,CASSRTTGGNSPLHF,many,TRBD1,TRBJ1-6,TRBV3-1
TGTGCCAGCAGCTTAGGGACCAGGGACACTGAAGCTTTCTTT,CASSLGTRDTEAFF,few,NA,TRBJ1-1,TRBV7-2
TGTGCCAGCAGCTTAGAGGGGGCATATGGCTACACCTTC,CASSLEGAYGYTF,many,TRBD1,TRBJ1-2,TRBV7-9
TGTGCCAGCAGCCCACAGGGTGGCCTTTCTGGGGCCAACGTCCTGACTTTC,CASSPQGGLSGANVLTF,few,NA,TRBJ2-6,TRBV7-2
TGTGCCAGCAGTCGACTAGCGGTCCAAGAGACCCAGTACTTC,CASSRLAVQETQYF,NA,TRBD2,TRBJ2-5,TRBV6-5
TGCGCCAGCAGCCCCATTGGCCAGGCGGCAAGAGGCTACACCTTC,CASSPIGQAARGYTF,many,NA,TRBJ1-2,TRBV4-1
TGTGCCAGCACCCCGGGAAGGGATTTTGGCGAGCAGTACTTC,CASTPGRDFGEQYF,few,NA,TRBJ2-7,TRBV6-2/TRBV6-3